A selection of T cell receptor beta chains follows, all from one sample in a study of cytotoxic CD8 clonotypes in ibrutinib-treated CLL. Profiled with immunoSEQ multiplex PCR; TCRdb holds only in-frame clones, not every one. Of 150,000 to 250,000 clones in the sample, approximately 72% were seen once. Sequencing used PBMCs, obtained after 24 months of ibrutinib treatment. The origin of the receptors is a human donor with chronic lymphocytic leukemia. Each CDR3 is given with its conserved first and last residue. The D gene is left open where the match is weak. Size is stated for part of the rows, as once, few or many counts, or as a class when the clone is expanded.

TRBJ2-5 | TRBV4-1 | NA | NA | TGCGCCAGCAGCCCAGCGGACAGCCAAGAGACCCAGTACTTC | CASSPADSQETQYF
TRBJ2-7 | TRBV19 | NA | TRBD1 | TGTGCCAGTAGTGCCGTGGGGACAGGGGTCTACGAGCAGTACTTC | CASSAVGTGVYEQYF
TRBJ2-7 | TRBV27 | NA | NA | TGTGCCAGCAGTTTATTGGGTCCAACCTACGAGCAGTACTTC | CASSLLGPTYEQYF
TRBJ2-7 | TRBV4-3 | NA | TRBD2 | TGCGCCAGCAGCCAAGATCTCGGGACTAGCTCAAGGGAGCAGTACTTC | CASSQDLGTSSREQYF
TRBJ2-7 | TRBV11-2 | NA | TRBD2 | TGTGCCAGCAGCTTAGGCTCTAGCGGGAGATACGAGCAGTACTTC | CASSLGSSGRYEQYF
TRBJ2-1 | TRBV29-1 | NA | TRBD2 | TGCAGCGTTTTAGCGGGAGATAATGAGCAGTTCTTC | CSVLAGDNEQFF
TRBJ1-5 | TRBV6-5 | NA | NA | TGTGCCAGCAGTAGGGATTCCAATCAGCCCCAGCATTTT | CASSRDSNQPQHF
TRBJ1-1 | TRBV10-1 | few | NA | TGCGCCAGCAGTGTATCAGGTTTGAACACTGAAGCTTTCTTT | CASSVSGLNTEAFF
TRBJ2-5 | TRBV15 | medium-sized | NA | TGTGCCACCAGCTCAATTGCGGGAGAGACCCAGTACTTC | CATSSIAGETQYF
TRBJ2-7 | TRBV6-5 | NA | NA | TGTGCCAGCAGTTACACTGGGGGCCGGGTCCACGAGCAGTACTTC | CASSYTGGRVHEQYF
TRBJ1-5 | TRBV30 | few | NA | TGTGCCTGGAGTGTCCAGGAAGCTCAGCCCCAGCATTTT | CAWSVQEAQPQHF
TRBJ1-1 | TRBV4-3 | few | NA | TGCGCCAGCAGCCAAGATCTGGGCCGTAACACTGAAGCTTTCTTT | CASSQDLGRNTEAFF
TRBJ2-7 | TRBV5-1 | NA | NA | TGCGCCAGCAGCTTGGTGGGTACAACCTACGAGCAGTACTTC | CASSLVGTTYEQYF
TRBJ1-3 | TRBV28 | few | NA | TGTGCCAGCAGTTTAACGCCCGGGAGAAACACCATATATTTT | CASSLTPGRNTIYF
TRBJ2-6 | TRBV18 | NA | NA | TGTGCCAGCTCTCAAAGGGGTTCTGGGGCCAACGTCCTGACTTTC | CASSQRGSGANVLTF
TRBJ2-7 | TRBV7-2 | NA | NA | TGTGCCAGCAGCTTAGTGTCTAGCCGAACCTACGAGCAGTACTTC | CASSLVSSRTYEQYF
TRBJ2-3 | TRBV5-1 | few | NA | TGCGCCAGCAGCTTGAGTCAGGGGGATACGCAGTATTTT | CASSLSQGDTQYF
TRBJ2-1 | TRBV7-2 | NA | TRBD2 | TGTGCCAGCAGCCCAAGCCGCGGGACTAGCGGGATCTACAATGAGCAGTTCTTC | CASSPSRGTSGIYNEQFF
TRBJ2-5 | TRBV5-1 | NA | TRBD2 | TGCGCCAGCAGCTTGGCCGGGACTAGCGGGAGAGAGACCCAGTACTTC | CASSLAGTSGRETQYF
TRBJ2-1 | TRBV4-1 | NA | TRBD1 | TGCGCCAGCAACCCCAGTATAAGGGGGCGCCTTCATGAGCAGTTCTTC | CASNPSIRGRLHEQFF
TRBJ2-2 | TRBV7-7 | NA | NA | TGTGCCAGCAGCTTGAGCGGCGGGGAGCTGTTTTTT | CASSLSGGELFF
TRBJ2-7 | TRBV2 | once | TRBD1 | TGTGCCAGCAGTGAAACCTCGGGACAGGCCGTTTCCTACGAGCAGTACTTC | CASSETSGQAVSYEQYF
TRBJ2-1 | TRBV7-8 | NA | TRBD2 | TGTGCCAGCAGCTTAGGGGCCGGGACTATGAATGAGCAGTTCTTC | CASSLGAGTMNEQFF
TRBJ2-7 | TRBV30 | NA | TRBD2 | TGTGCCTGGAGTGTCGGGGGGGCGTTCGGCGAGCAGTACTTC | CAWSVGGAFGEQYF
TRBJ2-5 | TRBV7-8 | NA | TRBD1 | TGTGCCAGCAGCCCCCGGACAGGGGGCTTTGAGACCCAGTACTTC | CASSPRTGGFETQYF
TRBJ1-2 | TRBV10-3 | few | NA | TGTGCCATCAGTTTCGGGGATGGCTACACCTTC | CAISFGDGYTF
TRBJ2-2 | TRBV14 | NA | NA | TGTGCCAGCAGTGGTTGGGCCGGGGAGCTGTTTTTT | CASSGWAGELFF
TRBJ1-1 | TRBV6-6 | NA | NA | TGTGCCAGCAGTTACGGTACAGCAGTTGGTACTGAAGCTTTCTTT | CASSYGTAVGTEAFF
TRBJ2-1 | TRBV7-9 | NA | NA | TGTGCCAGCAGCCCGACGGGAGATGAGCAGTTCTTC | CASSPTGDEQFF
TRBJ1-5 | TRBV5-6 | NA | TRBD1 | TGTGCCAGCAGCTTCGCACAGGGGTTAGATCAGCCCCAGCATTTT | CASSFAQGLDQPQHF
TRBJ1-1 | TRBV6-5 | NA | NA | TGTGCCAGCAGTCTACAGGGCCCGAACACTGAAGCTTTCTTT | CASSLQGPNTEAFF
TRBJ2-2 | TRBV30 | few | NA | TGTGCCGGCCGCTTGCCGGGGAACACCGGGGAGCTGTTTTTT | CAGRLPGNTGELFF
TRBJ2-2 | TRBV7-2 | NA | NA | TGTGCCAGCACCTCTTACTTCGGAGGGCGTACCGGGGAGCTGTTTTTT | CASTSYFGGRTGELFF
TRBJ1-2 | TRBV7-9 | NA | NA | TGTGCCAGCAGCTTATTTCTTAACTATGGCTACACCTTC | CASSLFLNYGYTF
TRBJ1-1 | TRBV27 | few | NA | TGTGCCAGCAGACTCGCAGGACTAGGGAACACTGAAGCTTTCTTT | CASRLAGLGNTEAFF
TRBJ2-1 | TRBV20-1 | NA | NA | TGCAGTGCCCGTGGGGGAGGTGAGCAGTTCTTC | CSARGGGEQFF
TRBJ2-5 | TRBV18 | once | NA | TGTGCCAGCTCAACATTGCGGGATGTGGAGACCCAGTACTTC | CASSTLRDVETQYF
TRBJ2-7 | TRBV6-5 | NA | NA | TGTGCCAGCAGTTACTCGCGACTATACTACGAGCAGTACTTC | CASSYSRLYYEQYF
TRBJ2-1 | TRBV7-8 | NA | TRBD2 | TGTGCCAGCAGCTTAATCTTCGCGACTAGCGGACGGTGGGAGCAGTTCTTC | CASSLIFATSGRWEQFF
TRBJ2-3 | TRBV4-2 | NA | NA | TGTGCCAGCAGCCAAGATCTGGCTAGTAGCACAGATACGCAGTATTTT | CASSQDLASSTDTQYF